Listed below are T cell receptor beta chains from one sample, sequenced in a study of T cell clones after liver transplantation. The table came from immunoSEQ multiplex PCR; TCRdb's copy has only in-frame clones and leaves some out. This sample has 75,000 to 100,000 clones, with roughly 82% found just once. The source material was CD4+ T cells from blood, sampled approximately 45 months after liver transplant. Receptors originate from a human patient who received a liver transplant. The graft donor may have given rise to some T cells. Each CDR3 is given with its conserved first and last residue. D genes are given only for firm matches. Where a row states a size, it is once, few, many or the class of an expanded clone; other rows omit it.

CDR3 protein	CDR3 DNA	D gene	clone size	V gene	J gene
CASRTSGSSYEQYF	TGTGCCAGCAGAACTAGCGGGAGCTCCTACGAGCAGTACTTC	TRBD2	.	TRBV28	TRBJ2-7
CASSLFYGQGRLNQPQHF	TGTGCCAGTAGCCTATTCTATGGACAGGGCCGTCTTAATCAGCCCCAGCATTTT	TRBD1	.	TRBV19	TRBJ1-5
CASCPGQGLGTQYF	TGTGCCAGTTGTCCGGGACAGGGGCTCGGGACCCAGTACTTC	TRBD1	.	TRBV27	TRBJ2-5
CASSPRGLEGNEQFF	TGTGCCAGCAGCCCCAGGGGTCTTGAGGGCAATGAGCAGTTCTTC	.	.	TRBV7-9	TRBJ2-1
CASSLGQGYTEAFF	TGCGCCAGCAGCTTGGGACAGGGATACACTGAAGCTTTCTTT	TRBD1	.	TRBV5-1	TRBJ1-1
CASSPGLAGETQYF	TGTGCCAGCAGCCCCGGACTAGCGGGCGAGACCCAGTACTTC	TRBD2	.	TRBV14	TRBJ2-5
CASSYQQGSGSYTF	TGTGCCAGCAGTTACCAACAGGGATCCGGAAGCTACACCTTC	.	few	TRBV6-5	TRBJ1-2
CASSDNSNSNQPQHF	TGTGCCAGCAGTGATAACAGCAATAGCAATCAGCCCCAGCATTTT	.	.	TRBV2	TRBJ1-5
CASSPTGTGSYYEQYF	TGTGCCAGCAGCCCAACTGGGACAGGGAGTTATTACGAGCAGTACTTC	TRBD1	.	TRBV11-2	TRBJ2-7
CASSHTSGLSYEQYF	TGCGCCAGCAGCCACACTAGCGGCCTCTCCTACGAGCAGTACTTC	TRBD2	.	TRBV4-1	TRBJ2-7
CASRNSQGGPQHF	TGCGCCAGCAGGAATTCACAGGGAGGGCCCCAGCATTTT	.	.	TRBV5-1	TRBJ1-5
CASSPLAGRSYNEQFF	TGTGCCAGCAGCCCCCTTGCGGGGCGCTCCTACAATGAGCAGTTCTTC	.	.	TRBV9	TRBJ2-1
CATSRSGGPGQNEKLFF	TGTGCCACCAGCAGATCAGGCGGTCCGGGTCAAAATGAAAAACTGTTTTTT	.	.	TRBV15	TRBJ1-4
CASSQGEGSGYTF	TGTGCCAGCAGCCAAGGGGAAGGTTCTGGCTACACCTTC	.	.	TRBV9	TRBJ1-2
CASSGTEAYEQYF	TGTGCCAGTTCCGGGACAGAAGCCTACGAGCAGTACTTC	TRBD1	.	TRBV27	TRBJ2-7
CASSLFTADEQFF	TGTGCCAGCAGCTTATTTACGGCTGATGAGCAGTTCTTC	.	.	TRBV7-7	TRBJ2-1
CASSLFPGGNQPQHF	TGTGCCAGCAGTTTATTTCCCGGGGGCAATCAGCCCCAGCATTTT	.	.	TRBV28	TRBJ1-5
CASSPISRQGGNRNTIYF	TGTGCCAGCAGCCCCATAAGCCGACAGGGAGGGAATAGAAACACCATATATTTT	TRBD1	.	TRBV7-2	TRBJ1-3
CASSLVGVNYGYTF	TGTGCCAGCAGCTTAGTGGGGGTAAACTATGGCTACACCTTC	.	.	TRBV7-9	TRBJ1-2
CASSQDWGRSNQPQHF	TGCGCCAGCAGCCAAGATTGGGGTCGAAGCAATCAGCCCCAGCATTTT	.	.	TRBV4-3	TRBJ1-5
CASSKREGLHNEQFF	TGTGCCAGCAGTAAGCGGGAGGGCCTACACAATGAGCAGTTCTTC	TRBD2	.	TRBV28	TRBJ2-1
CASGLGSGYTF	TGTGCCAGCGGCCTGGGTAGCGGCTACACCTTC	.	.	TRBV6-1	TRBJ1-2
CASSPPSSWEQFF	TGTGCCAGCTCCCCCCCCTCCAGTTGGGAGCAGTTCTTC	.	.	TRBV18	TRBJ2-1
CASSLTSSHNEQFF	TGTGCCAGCAGTTTAACGTCCAGTCATAATGAGCAGTTCTTC	.	.	TRBV27	TRBJ2-1
CASSYAGQGYEQYF	TGTGCCAGCAGTTACGCCGGACAGGGCTACGAGCAGTACTTC	TRBD1	.	TRBV6-5	TRBJ2-7
CASRRLDSNNQPQHF	TGTGCCAGCAGGAGACTTGACAGTAACAATCAGCCCCAGCATTTT	.	.	TRBV28	TRBJ1-5
CASSELGWTAPNQPQHF	TGTGCCAGCAGTGAATTGGGTTGGACAGCGCCCAATCAGCCCCAGCATTTT	.	.	TRBV2	TRBJ1-5
CASSNSRAGDTEAFF	TGTGCCAGCAGCAATTCTAGAGCGGGTGACACTGAAGCTTTCTTT	.	.	TRBV9	TRBJ1-1
CASSSRGLDGNTIYF	TGCGCCAGCAGCTCAAGGGGGCTAGACGGAAACACCATATATTTT	TRBD1	.	TRBV5-1	TRBJ1-3
CASSRDSLSSYEQYF	TGTGCCAGCAGCCGGGACTCATTAAGCTCCTACGAGCAGTACTTC	.	.	TRBV7-2	TRBJ2-7
CASSLVRSGNTIYF	TGTGCCAGCAGCTTAGTGAGGTCTGGAAACACCATATATTTT	.	.	TRBV11-2	TRBJ1-3
CASSYSDNTDTQYF	TGTGCCAGCAGTTACTCGGACAACACAGATACGCAGTATTTT	.	.	TRBV6-5	TRBJ2-3
CASSVRAEGTTGELFF	TGTGCCAGCAGCGTAAGAGCGGAGGGGACCACCGGGGAGCTGTTTTTT	.	.	TRBV9	TRBJ2-2
CASSAGTVLYEQYF	TGTGCCAGCAGCGCCGGGACAGTCCTCTACGAGCAGTACTTC	TRBD1	.	TRBV6-1	TRBJ2-7
CASSGTAETGELFF	TGTGCCAGCAGCGGGACTGCTGAAACCGGGGAGCTGTTTTTT	.	.	TRBV6-6	TRBJ2-2
CASTLGLLREQFF	TGTGCCAGCACCTTAGGATTGTTACGTGAGCAGTTCTTC	.	.	TRBV7-9	TRBJ2-1
CAIRGLAGANEQFF	TGTGCCATCCGCGGACTAGCGGGAGCCAATGAGCAGTTCTTC	TRBD2	.	TRBV10-3	TRBJ2-1
CASSQNWVAEYTEAFF	TGCGCCAGCAGCCAAAATTGGGTAGCCGAGTACACTGAAGCTTTCTTT	.	.	TRBV4-1	TRBJ1-1